This paragraph reports one T cell receptor (beta chain). This CDR3 spans 13 amino acids. The ends were cut back, 0 bases at V and 6 bases at J, with 8 bases in the middle. Germline CDR1 LNHDA, CDR2 SQIVND (reference sequence). Produced via immunoSEQ multiplex PCR; TCRdb's table is partial and in-frame only. The table shows 150,000 or so clones, with less than 95% occurring only once. This sample stems from a study of T cell responses to AZD1222 COVID-19 vaccine. The rearrangement uses TRBV19 and TRBJ1-2; D gene ambiguous. This receptor was taken from an adult in good health. Sequenced here: peripheral blood, sampled on day 0 of AZD1222 vaccination. The CDR3, as DNA: TGTGCCAGTAGTATAGACGGGCCGCATGGCTACACCTTC. Protein: CASSIDGPHGYTF.